This T cell receptor beta chain was sequenced in a study of blood T cells in healthy people across ages. Germline V gene data show CDR1 as SGHNT and CDR2 as YYREEE (reference sequence). V lost 4 bases to trimming and J lost 5 bases, with 17 bases between them. The CDR3 is 15 amino acids. A second PCR, run for 7 to 11 cycles, used a sample-barcoded 5' primer plus a J-beta primer mix. MiXCR, applied by TCRdb to the 5' RACE reads, yields one record per CDR3 protein. Here the sample spans roughly 2 million distinct CDR3 sequences, around half being singletons. The sequence derives from a woman between 40 and 55 years old in good health. Material for sequencing was blood. J is TRBJ2-3 and V is TRBV5-4; D unclear. The CDR3 DNA reads as TGTGCCAGCAGCGCCACCGGTAGGCAAGTAGATACGCAGTATTTT. It translates to CASSATGRQVDTQYF.